This TCR beta chain was recorded in a study of beta chain features in type 1 diabetes. The CDR3 is made up of 16 amino acids. Germline CDR1 SGHAT, CDR2 FQNNGV. V shed 1 base, J shed 7 bases, and the junction held 13 bases outside the gene matches. Every isolated RNA sample was fully reverse transcribed, so sequencing captured expressed TCRB transcripts. The assay was immunoSEQ multiplex PCR, and TCRdb's table has in-frame clones only and misses some. The data show fewer than 150,000 clones, 6.9% seen once. Study-level findings and limits: Type 1 diabetes patients had TCRB CDR3s that were shorter (moderately but significantly so) in all four CD4+ subsets. In comparison with healthy donors, patients had naive, central memory and Treg TCRB repertoires that appeared more similar. Small HLA sub-analyses could not settle whether HLA shapes TCRB rearrangement.

This clone was seen a few times. Its target is unknown. Based on CD45RO/CCR7/CD25/CD127/CD95/CD27, CD4+ regulatory, stem cell-like memory, naive and central memory cells were sorted. Input material: central memory CD4+ T cells from blood. The chain carries TRBV11-2 and TRBJ2-7; 7 bases match TRBD2. This sequence was found in a woman aged 25 to 39 in good health. CDR3 DNA sequence: TGTGCCAGCAGCTTAGGTCAGCAAGGGAGGGGTTATGAGCAGTACTTC. Amino acids: CASSLGQQGRGYEQYF.